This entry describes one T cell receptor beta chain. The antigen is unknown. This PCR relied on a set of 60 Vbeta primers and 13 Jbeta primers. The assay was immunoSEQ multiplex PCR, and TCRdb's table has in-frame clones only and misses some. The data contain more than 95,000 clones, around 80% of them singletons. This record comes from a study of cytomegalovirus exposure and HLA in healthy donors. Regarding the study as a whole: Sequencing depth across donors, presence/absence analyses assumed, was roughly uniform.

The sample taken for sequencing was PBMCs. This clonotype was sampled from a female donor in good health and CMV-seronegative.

The CDR3, as DNA: TGTGCCAGCAGTGAAGGGCAGGGTAGTAGGCAGTACTTC. This gives the protein CASSEGQGSRQYF. This chain joins TRBV6-1 and TRBJ2-7; D may be TRBD1 (5 bases). There are 13 residues in the CDR3. The ends were cut back, 1 base at V and 9 bases at J, with 13 bases in the middle. The germline V gene has CDR1 MNHNS and CDR2 SASEGT.